This passage covers 17 T cell receptor beta chains from one sample sequenced in a study of long-term antiretroviral therapy in people with HIV. Version v3.0 of the immunoSEQ assay ran at survey level. Measured with immunoSEQ multiplex PCR; TCRdb has only the in-frame clones, and not every one. The profile shows about 18,000 clones, 90% to 95% of them singletons. The sample here was unsorted PBMCs, taken 3 years after starting antiretroviral therapy. The receptors here all came from a man between 50 and 59 years old with HIV.

This clone was seen a single time. The rearrangement joins TRBV15 to TRBJ2-2; D possibly uses TRBD1 or TRBD2 (5 bases each). This CDR3 is built from 17 residues. Between the trimmed V and J ends, which lost 0 bases and 5 bases, there was a span of 16 bases. CDR1 and CDR2 (germline): LNHNV, YYDKDF (reference sequence). The CDR3 loop reads CATSRDPAGARTGELFF. The CDR3 nucleotides are TGTGCCACCAGCAGAGATCCCGCCGGGGCTAGGACCGGGGAGCTGTTTTTT.

The CDR3 protein is CSVTGTLSGANVLTF. DNA for the CDR3: TGCAGCGTGACCGGGACCCTCTCTGGGGCCAACGTCCTGACTTTC. This chain links TRBV29-1 with TRBJ2-6; D might be TRBD1 or TRBD2, each matching 5 bases. Germline V CDR1 and CDR2: SQVTM, ANQGSEA. The CDR3 covers 15 residues. The V end was cut by 6 bases, the J end by 0 bases, with 12 bases between.

This clone appeared a few times. The rearrangement joins TRBV5-4 to TRBJ1-2, with a tentative D call TRBD1 (6 bases). V lost 6 bases to trimming and J lost 4 bases, with 16 bases between them. This CDR3 is 14 amino acids long. CDR1 is SGHNT and CDR2 is YYREEE in the germline V gene (reference sequence). The CDR3 DNA reads as TGTGCCAGCACCTTACGGGGGGCTGGCTATGGCTACACCTTC. It specifies CASTLRGAGYGYTF.

The chain has TRBV7-6 and TRBJ2-3, with D possibly being TRBD2 (5 bases). CDR1 is SGHVS and CDR2 is FNYEAQ in the germline V gene. Trimming removed 1 base at V and 2 bases at J, with 10 bases between. The CDR3 spans 15 residues. The chain's CDR3 is CASSLGSDYTDTQYF. Written as DNA, the CDR3 is TGTGCCAGCAGCTTAGGATCAGACTACACAGATACGCAGTATTTT.

J is TRBJ1-6 and V is TRBV10-3; TRBD1 agrees at 10 bases. The germline V gene has CDR1 ENHRY and CDR2 SYGVKD. Trimming at V came to 6 bases and at J to 10 bases, leaving 9 bases not matched to a gene. The CDR3 is 15 amino acids. The CDR3 nucleotides read TGTGCCATCAGAGCGACCGGGACAGGGGACTCACCCCTCCACTTT. Residues: CAIRATGTGDSPLHF.

This chain joins TRBV4-1 and TRBJ1-1; D is unclear. Germline loops: CDR1 MGHRA, CDR2 YSYEKL. The CDR3 covers 13 residues. V was trimmed by 2 bases and J by 1 base, leaving 5 bases between them. The CDR3 sequence is CASSQNRNTEAFF. The CDR3 DNA is TGCGCCAGCAGCCAAAACAGGAACACTGAAGCTTTCTTT.

The V call is TRBV6-1, the J call TRBJ2-7; 9 bases align to TRBD1. This CDR3 spans 15 amino acids. The ends lost 2 bases at V and 3 bases at J; junction bases unmatched: 5. Germline V CDR1 and CDR2: MNHNS, SASEGT. The CDR3 loop reads CASSELGTGLYEQYF. In DNA, the CDR3 is TGTGCCAGCAGTGAATTAGGGACAGGGCTCTACGAGCAGTACTTC.

The CDR3 here is CASRLTGNNSPLHF. For the CDR3, the DNA is TGTGCCAGCAGATTGACAGGAAATAATTCACCCCTCCACTTT. The chain combines TRBV6-1 with TRBJ1-6, with a tentative D call TRBD1 (6 bases). The V and J ends lost 6 bases and 5 bases respectively, with 11 bases between them. The CDR3 runs 14 residues. The germline CDR1 and CDR2 sequences are MNHNS and SASEGT.

The sample holds a few counts of this clone. The gene calls are TRBV5-1 and TRBJ2-3, with 7 bases matching TRBD1. J was trimmed by 1 base and V by 5 bases; bases with no gene match: 10. CDR1 SGHRS and CDR2 YFSETQ come from the germline V gene. The CDR3 has 16 residues. In nucleotides, the CDR3 is TGCGCCAGCAGGTCCGGGACAGAGGTTCGCACAGATACGCAGTATTTT. Protein product: CASRSGTEVRTDTQYF. Variable domain in full (rest from reference TRBV5-1 and TRBJ2-3): KAGVTQTPRYLIKTRGQQVTLSCSPISGHRSVSWYQQTPGQGLQFLFEYFSETQRNKGNFPGRFSGRQFSNSRSEMNVSTLELGDSALYLCASRSGTEVRTDTQYFGPGTRLTVL.

This chain uses TRBV7-9 with TRBJ2-1; 7 positions agree with TRBD2. This CDR3 contains 15 residues. V dropped 5 bases and J dropped 2; count of bases not matched to a gene: 6. Germline CDR1 reads SEHNR; CDR2 reads FQNEAQ (reference sequence). The DNA for the CDR3 is TGTGCCAGCAGCACCGAGCGGGGAACCTACAATGAGCAGTTCTTC. It yields the protein CASSTERGTYNEQFF.

CDR3 in amino acids: CASSRDLSTDTQYF. In DNA, the CDR3 is TGTGCCAGCAGTAGGGACTTAAGCACAGATACGCAGTATTTT. The chain has TRBV6-6 and TRBJ2-3, with a weak D call TRBD2 (6 bases). V dropped 5 bases and J dropped 0 bases, with 9 bases sitting between them. Germline assignment: CDR1 MNHNY and CDR2 SVGAGI (reference sequence). This CDR3 contains 14 residues.

The chain joins TRBV25-1 to TRBJ2-7; no reliable D call. This CDR3 contains 12 residues. Germline V gene sequence: CDR1 MGHDK, CDR2 SYGVNS. Trimming took off 7 bases at V and 2 bases at J, with 9 bases between the two ends. DNA for the CDR3: TGTGCCAGCACGGGCGGTCCCTACGAGCAGTACTTC. Protein sequence: CASTGGPYEQYF.

The gene calls are TRBV11-2 and TRBJ1-3, with D perhaps TRBD1 (5 bases). Germline CDR1 SGHAT, CDR2 FQNNGV. The CDR3 covers 15 residues. The V end was cut by 5 bases, the J end by 0 bases, with 11 bases between. CDR3 coding DNA: TGTGCCAGCAGCCCGGGACGGAGCTCTGGAAACACCATATATTTT. Encoded protein: CASSPGRSSGNTIYF.

The chain uses TRBV19 and TRBJ1-5, with a possible D match to TRBD1 (5 bases). The CDR3 runs to 16 residues. V dropped 5 bases and J dropped 0 bases, with 14 bases sitting between them. From germline, CDR1 is LNHDA and CDR2 SQIVND (reference sequence). CDR3 protein: CASSPSTVYSNQPQHF. DNA of the CDR3: TGTGCCAGTAGTCCATCGACAGTCTATAGCAATCAGCCCCAGCATTTT.

V gene TRBV10-1 combines with J gene TRBJ1-2, with D possibly matching TRBD1 (5 bases). The V end lost 0 bases, the J end lost 6 bases, and 8 bases lay between the germline ends. The CDR3 spans 13 residues. The germline V gene has CDR1 WNHNN and CDR2 SYGVQD (reference sequence). In nucleotides, the CDR3 is TGCGCCAGCAGTGAGTCAGGAGGGGATGGCTACACCTTC. It is translated as CASSESGGDGYTF.

The rearrangement links TRBV28 to TRBJ1-3; weak D call: TRBD1 (6 bases). V lost 4 bases to trimming and J lost 4 bases, with 8 bases between them. The length of the CDR3 is 13 residues. Germline CDR1 is MDHEN and CDR2 is SYDVKM. The CDR3 nucleotides read TGTGCCAGCAGTTCCGGACAGGGAAACACCATATATTTT. Translating gives CASSSGQGNTIYF.

The chain uses TRBV6-4 and TRBJ2-7, with D perhaps TRBD1 or TRBD2 (5 bases each). Trimming shortened V by 8 bases and J by 4 bases, and 12 bases separated the two germline ends. There are 12 residues in the CDR3. The germline V gene has CDR1 MRHNA and CDR2 SNTAGT. The CDR3 is CASGGQGYEQYF. CDR3 sequence (DNA): TGTGCCAGCGGGGGTCAGGGTTACGAGCAGTACTTC.